This T cell receptor beta chain was retrieved from a study of CD8+ T cells in alopecia areata. V was shortened by 2 bases and J by 2 bases, with 9 bases between the two germline ends. Germline V gene data show CDR1 as SGHTA and CDR2 as FQGTGA. This CDR3 has 15 amino acids. Study-level results: Sharing of TCRs across patients appeared less clear than in mice, possibly for HLA-related reasons. Lesional scalp, notably in alopecia totalis/universalis, had clonality above that of normal scalp.

RNA extraction and reverse transcription yielded cDNA as sequencing template. Some clones are missing from TCRdb's copy, which holds only in-frame ones; the method was immunoSEQ multiplex PCR. Of 2,000 to 3,000 clones in the sample, roughly 70% were seen once. To note about this clone: Its antigen is not known.

This clonotype originated in a human donor in good health. The specimen was skin. The chain joins TRBV7-3 to TRBJ2-2, with D unclear. Here the CDR3 reads CASSLADTNTGELFF. The DNA of the CDR3 is TGTGCCAGCAGCTTAGCAGACACAAACACCGGGGAGCTGTTTTTT.